This is a list of T cell receptor beta chains from one sample in a study of PD-1 blockade in classical Hodgkin lymphoma. Generated by immunoSEQ multiplex PCR, the TCRdb table keeps only in-frame clones and is missing some. This sample carries about 36,000 clones, approximately 69% of them seen once, and the ten largest clones take roughly 14%. This specimen was peripheral blood mononuclear cells (PBMCs), taken before the second cycle of nivolumab. The source is a human donor with classical Hodgkin lymphoma. The CDR3 runs from the conserved cysteine through the conserved F or W. The D gene is left open where the match is weak. Rows give clone size only sometimes, using once, few, many, or a class for an expanded clone.

NA,16,TRBD1,TRBV7-9,TRBJ1-2,CASSAGTGDPNYGYTF,TGTGCCAGCAGCGCCGGGACAGGGGATCCTAACTATGGCTACACCTTC
once,16,TRBD1,TRBV18,TRBJ1-3,CASSQLGQGAGNTIYF,TGTGCCAGCTCACAACTCGGACAGGGGGCTGGAAACACCATATATTTT
NA,15,NA,TRBV6-5,TRBJ2-7,CASSYSGFGDYEQYF,TGTGCCAGCAGTTACTCAGGTTTTGGGGACTACGAGCAGTACTTC
NA,14,NA,TRBV7-2,TRBJ2-5,CASSFQGTQETQYF,TGTGCCAGCAGCTTTCAGGGGACACAAGAGACCCAGTACTTC
NA,15,TRBD1,TRBV19,TRBJ2-3,CASSRDRKSTDTQYF,TGTGCCAGTAGTAGGGACAGGAAGAGCACAGATACGCAGTATTTT
NA,15,TRBD1,TRBV19,TRBJ1-1,CASSRTGSMNTEAFF,TGTGCCAGTAGCAGGACAGGGAGCATGAACACTGAAGCTTTCTTT
once,15,NA,TRBV6-6,TRBJ2-6,CASSPVRSGANVLTF,TGTGCCAGCAGCCCAGTAAGGTCTGGGGCCAACGTCCTGACTTTC
few,15,NA,TRBV28,TRBJ2-7,CASSLGQGPSYEQYF,TGTGCCAGCAGTTTAGGGCAGGGGCCAAGCTACGAGCAGTACTTC
NA,15,TRBD1,TRBV30,TRBJ2-5,CAWSPQTGGQETQYF,TGTGCCTGGAGTCCCCAGACAGGGGGACAAGAGACCCAGTACTTC
many,15,NA,TRBV4-3,TRBJ2-1,CASSQDGQNYNEQFF,TGCGCCAGCAGCCAAGATGGTCAGAACTACAATGAGCAGTTCTTC
NA,15,NA,TRBV4-3,TRBJ1-2,CASSQDRDIGYGYTF,TGCGCCAGCAGCCAAGACAGGGATATTGGCTATGGCTACACCTTC
NA,15,TRBD2,TRBV10-3,TRBJ2-1,CAIALSSGGSGEQFF,TGTGCCATCGCTCTGAGTAGCGGGGGCTCTGGGGAGCAGTTCTTC
NA,13,NA,TRBV5-6,TRBJ1-1,CASSFGGNTEAFF,TGTGCCAGCAGCTTTGGCGGGAACACTGAAGCTTTCTTT
NA,15,TRBD2,TRBV7-9,TRBJ2-1,CASRPSGSSYNEQFF,TGTGCCAGCAGACCTAGCGGGAGCTCCTACAATGAGCAGTTCTTC
NA,13,NA,TRBV4-3,TRBJ1-3,CASSQDNGNTIYF,TGCGCCAGCAGCCAAGATAATGGAAACACCATATATTTT
once,15,NA,TRBV5-1,TRBJ2-1,CASSLDGNPYNEQFF,TGCGCCAGCAGCTTGGACGGAAACCCCTACAATGAGCAGTTCTTC
NA,13,TRBD2,TRBV29-1,TRBJ2-1,CSVDTSGSNEQFF,TGCAGCGTTGATACTAGCGGGAGCAATGAGCAGTTCTTC
NA,15,NA,TRBV13,TRBJ2-3,CASSSNFADGDTQYF,TGTGCCAGCAGCTCCAATTTTGCTGACGGAGATACGCAGTATTTT
NA,18,NA,TRBV4-1,TRBJ1-1,CASSRHPGRAGDNTEAFF,TGCGCCAGCAGCCGACACCCCGGCAGGGCAGGGGACAACACTGAAGCTTTCTTT
NA,13,NA,TRBV6-1,TRBJ1-6,CASVGSYNSPLHF,TGTGCCAGCGTCGGTTCCTATAATTCACCCCTCCACTTT
NA,14,NA,TRBV7-9,TRBJ2-7,CASSLGGSFYEQYF,TGTGCCAGCAGCCTCGGGGGTAGCTTCTACGAGCAGTACTTC
NA,13,NA,TRBV29-1,TRBJ2-5,CSVLRGGLVTQYF,TGCAGCGTCCTCAGGGGGGGCCTTGTGACCCAGTACTTC
once,17,NA,TRBV18,TRBJ1-5,CASSRIATGSGDQPQHF,TGTGCCAGCTCACGTATCGCCACAGGGTCTGGGGATCAGCCCCAGCATTTT
NA,12,NA,TRBV15,TRBJ2-1,CATSRDWNEQFF,TGTGCCACCAGCAGAGATTGGAATGAGCAGTTCTTC
NA,15,NA,TRBV6-1,TRBJ2-1,CASSEMAGARFRQFF,TGTGCCAGCAGTGAAATGGCGGGGGCTCGGTTCAGGCAGTTCTTC
few,11,NA,TRBV2,TRBJ1-1,CASSFHTEAFF,TGTGCCAGCAGCTTTCACACTGAAGCTTTCTTT
NA,15,TRBD2,TRBV18,TRBJ2-5,CASSPRLAVQETQYF,TGTGCCAGCTCACCTCGTCTAGCGGTACAAGAGACCCAGTACTTC
NA,16,NA,TRBV5-1,TRBJ1-2,CASSLGRWGSNYGYTF,TGCGCCAGCAGCTTGGGTCGTTGGGGATCCAACTATGGCTACACCTTC
once,13,TRBD1,TRBV5-5,TRBJ1-4,CASATGAGEKLFF,TGTGCCAGCGCAACAGGGGCAGGTGAAAAACTGTTTTTT
NA,15,NA,TRBV6-6,TRBJ2-5,CASKLSWGVQETQYF,TGTGCCAGCAAGCTGAGCTGGGGGGTACAAGAGACCCAGTACTTC
NA,15,NA,TRBV5-6,TRBJ1-6,CASSLGQGIRSPLHF,TGTGCCAGCAGCTTGGGGCAGGGGATACGGTCACCCCTCCACTTT
NA,14,TRBD1,TRBV7-8,TRBJ1-1,CASSLQGAYSEAFF,TGTGCCAGCAGCTTACAGGGGGCTTATTCTGAAGCTTTCTTT
NA,9,NA,TRBV11-1,TRBJ2-1,CATRNEQFF,TGTGCCACCCGCAATGAGCAGTTCTTC
NA,13,NA,TRBV2,TRBJ2-7,CASSIYSSYEQYF,TGTGCCAGCAGTATATATAGCTCCTACGAGCAGTACTTC
NA,14,NA,TRBV5-1,TRBJ1-1,CASSLDGGHTEAFF,TGCGCCAGCAGCTTGGATGGGGGCCACACTGAAGCTTTCTTT
NA,18,NA,TRBV27,TRBJ2-3,CASSLDATPGSLVDTQYF,TGTGCCAGCAGTTTGGACGCTACGCCGGGATCTCTAGTAGATACGCAGTATTTT
once,13,NA,TRBV27,TRBJ1-2,CASSLSGGDGYTF,TGTGCCAGCAGTTTATCGGGGGGCGATGGCTACACCTTC
NA,15,TRBD1,TRBV5-6,TRBJ1-4,CASSQTGATNEKLFF,TGTGCCAGCAGCCAAACAGGGGCAACTAATGAAAAACTGTTTTTT
NA,11,NA,TRBV10-3,TRBJ2-3,CASTGADTQYF,TGTGCCAGCACAGGCGCAGATACGCAGTATTTT
few,14,NA,TRBV5-8,TRBJ2-6,CASGVYSGANVLTF,TGTGCCAGCGGGGTTTACTCTGGGGCCAACGTCCTGACTTTC
few,14,NA,TRBV19,TRBJ1-2,CASSAPDSFGGYTF,TGTGCCAGTAGTGCCCCGGACAGTTTCGGAGGCTACACCTTC
NA,15,TRBD2,TRBV5-4,TRBJ2-3,CASSRGTSGTDTQYF,TGTGCCAGCAGCAGAGGGACTAGCGGCACAGATACGCAGTATTTT
NA,16,TRBD1,TRBV6-5,TRBJ2-7,CASSYSRDREANEQYF,TGTGCCAGCAGTTACAGTCGGGACAGGGAAGCCAACGAGCAGTACTTC
NA,15,TRBD2,TRBV6-5,TRBJ2-7,CASSTNGLAGYEQYF,TGTGCCAGCAGTACCAACGGACTAGCGGGATACGAGCAGTACTTC
NA,14,NA,TRBV5-1,TRBJ2-2,CASSEAGVAGELFF,TGCGCCAGCAGCGAGGCAGGGGTAGCCGGGGAGCTGTTTTTT
few,15,NA,TRBV6-6,TRBJ2-7,CASSTGGGAIYEQYF,TGTGCCAGCAGTACGGGGGGCGGGGCGATCTACGAGCAGTACTTC
NA,14,TRBD1,TRBV10-2,TRBJ2-7,CASRRQGSSGEQYF,TGCGCCAGCAGGAGACAGGGATCGTCGGGGGAGCAGTACTTC
NA,14,NA,TRBV2,TRBJ2-7,CASIGVRGSYEQYF,TGTGCCAGCATAGGTGTCAGGGGTTCCTACGAGCAGTACTTC
NA,16,NA,TRBV9,TRBJ1-6,CASSTPWEGLYSPLHF,TGTGCCAGCAGCACACCCTGGGAGGGTTTGTATTCACCCCTCCACTTT
NA,14,NA,TRBV6-6,TRBJ1-1,CASTKIQGNTEAFF,TGTGCCAGCACAAAAATACAGGGGAACACTGAAGCTTTCTTT
NA,12,NA,TRBV14,TRBJ1-5,CASSSWDQPQHF,TGTGCCAGCAGCTCCTGGGATCAGCCCCAGCATTTT
medium-sized,14,NA,TRBV5-1,TRBJ2-3,CASSMRGSADTQYF,TGCGCCAGCAGCATGAGAGGGTCGGCAGATACGCAGTATTTT
NA,15,NA,TRBV28,TRBJ2-7,CASSLTGRVSYEQYF,TGTGCCAGCAGTCTCACCGGGCGGGTTTCCTACGAGCAGTACTTC
NA,15,NA,TRBV7-9,TRBJ1-4,CASSLQSIGSEKLFF,TGTGCCAGCAGCTTACAAAGTATAGGATCTGAAAAACTGTTTTTT
NA,14,NA,TRBV7-6,TRBJ2-7,CASSLATQGTEQYF,TGTGCCAGCAGCTTAGCCACACAGGGAACCGAGCAGTACTTC
NA,14,TRBD1,TRBV18,TRBJ1-2,CASSLGQPNYGYTF,TGTGCCAGCTCACTGGGACAGCCTAACTATGGCTACACCTTC
medium-sized,19,TRBD2,TRBV4-3,TRBJ2-3,CASSQDRGLAGPITDTQYF,TGCGCCAGCAGCCAAGATCGCGGTTTAGCGGGGCCAATCACAGATACGCAGTATTTT
once,13,NA,TRBV7-6,TRBJ2-1,CASSPGGVNEQFF,TGTGCCAGCAGCCCAGGGGGGGTGAATGAGCAGTTCTTC
NA,15,NA,TRBV28,TRBJ2-5,CASSLVVGGQETQYF,TGTGCCAGCAGTTTAGTGGTGGGAGGTCAGGAGACCCAGTACTTC
NA,13,NA,TRBV6-6,TRBJ2-7,CASTFSASYEQYF,TGTGCCAGCACGTTTAGCGCGTCCTACGAGCAGTACTTC